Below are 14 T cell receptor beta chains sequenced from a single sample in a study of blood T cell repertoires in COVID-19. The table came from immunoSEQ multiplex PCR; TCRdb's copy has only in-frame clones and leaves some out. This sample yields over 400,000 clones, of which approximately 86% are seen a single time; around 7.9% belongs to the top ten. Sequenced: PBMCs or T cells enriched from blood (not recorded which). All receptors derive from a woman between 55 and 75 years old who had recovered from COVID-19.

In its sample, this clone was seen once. This chain's CDR3 is CASSFASTGGYSPLHF. CDR3 DNA sequence: TGTGCCAGCAGCTTCGCCTCGACAGGGGGGTATTCACCCCTCCACTTT. This rearrangement joins TRBV28 to TRBJ1-6; 9 positions match TRBD1. This CDR3 has 16 amino acids. The germline CDR1 and CDR2 sequences are MDHEN and SYDVKM. The V gene end was trimmed by 6 bases and the J gene end by 8 bases; junction bases not matched to a gene: 11.

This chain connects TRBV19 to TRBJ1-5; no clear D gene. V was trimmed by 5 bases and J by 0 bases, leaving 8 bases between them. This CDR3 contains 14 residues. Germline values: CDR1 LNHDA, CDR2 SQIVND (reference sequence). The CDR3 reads CASSWADSNQPQHF. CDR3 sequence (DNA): TGTGCCAGTAGTTGGGCCGATAGCAATCAGCCCCAGCATTTT.

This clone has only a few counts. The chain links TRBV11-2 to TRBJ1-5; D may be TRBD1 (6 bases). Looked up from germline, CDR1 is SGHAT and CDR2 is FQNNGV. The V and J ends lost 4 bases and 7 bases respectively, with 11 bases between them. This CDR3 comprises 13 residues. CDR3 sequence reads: CASSSTGSQPQHF. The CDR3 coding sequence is TGTGCCAGCAGCTCGACAGGCAGCCAGCCCCAGCATTTT.

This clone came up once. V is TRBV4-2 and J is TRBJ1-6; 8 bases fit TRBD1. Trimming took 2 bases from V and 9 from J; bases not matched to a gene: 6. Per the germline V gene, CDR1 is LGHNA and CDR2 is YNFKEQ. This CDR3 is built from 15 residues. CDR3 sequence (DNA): TGTGCCAGCAGCCAATGGGTCACAGGGGGTTCACCCCTCCACTTT. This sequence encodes CASSQWVTGGSPLHF.

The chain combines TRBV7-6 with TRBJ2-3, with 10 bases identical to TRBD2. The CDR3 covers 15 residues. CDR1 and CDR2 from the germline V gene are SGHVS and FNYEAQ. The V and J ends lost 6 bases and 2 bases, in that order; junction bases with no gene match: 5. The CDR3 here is CASSEAGGYTDTQYF. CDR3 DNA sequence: TGTGCCAGCAGTGAAGCGGGGGGGTACACAGATACGCAGTATTTT.

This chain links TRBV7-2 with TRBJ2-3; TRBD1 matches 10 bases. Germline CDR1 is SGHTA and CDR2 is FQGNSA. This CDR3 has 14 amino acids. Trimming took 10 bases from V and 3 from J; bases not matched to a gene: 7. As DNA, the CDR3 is TGTGCCACCGGGGACAGGGGAGGGACAGATACGCAGTATTTT. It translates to CATGDRGGTDTQYF.

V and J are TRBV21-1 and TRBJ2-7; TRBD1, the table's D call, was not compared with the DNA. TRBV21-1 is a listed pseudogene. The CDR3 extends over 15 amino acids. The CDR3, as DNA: TGTGCCAGCAGCAAAGTTAAGGACAGACTATACGAGCAGTACGTC. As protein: CASSKVKDRLYEQYV.

The DNA of the CDR3 is TGCGCCAGCAGCTTCCGGGGTCAAGGGGGATACAATGAGCAGTTCTTC. This sequence encodes CASSFRGQGGYNEQFF. The chain combines TRBV5-1 with TRBJ2-1; a possible D gene is TRBD1 (6 bases). The germline V and J ends were trimmed by 2 bases and 4 bases, with 16 bases remaining between them. Germline-derived CDR1 and CDR2 are SGHRS and YFSETQ. This CDR3 is built from 16 residues.

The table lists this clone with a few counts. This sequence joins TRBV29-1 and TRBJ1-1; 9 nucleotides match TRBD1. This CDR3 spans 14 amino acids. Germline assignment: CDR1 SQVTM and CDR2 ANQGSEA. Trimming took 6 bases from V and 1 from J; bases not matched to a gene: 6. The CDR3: CSVSMTGGNTEAFF. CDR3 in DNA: TGCAGCGTCAGCATGACAGGGGGGAACACTGAAGCTTTCTTT.

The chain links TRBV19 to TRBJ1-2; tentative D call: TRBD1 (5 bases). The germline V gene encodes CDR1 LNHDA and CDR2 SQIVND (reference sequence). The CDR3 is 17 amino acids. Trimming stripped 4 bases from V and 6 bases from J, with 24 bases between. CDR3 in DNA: TGTGCCAGTAGTACAAACCCGGGACTCCCCTTGGGGAATGGCTACACCTTC. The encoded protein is CASSTNPGLPLGNGYTF.

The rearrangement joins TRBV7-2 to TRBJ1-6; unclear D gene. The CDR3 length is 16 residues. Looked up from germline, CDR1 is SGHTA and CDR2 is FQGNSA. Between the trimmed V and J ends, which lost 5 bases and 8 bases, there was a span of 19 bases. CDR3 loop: CASSIGTDPFDSPLHF. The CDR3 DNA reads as TGTGCCAGCAGCATAGGAACAGATCCCTTTGATTCACCCCTCCACTTT.

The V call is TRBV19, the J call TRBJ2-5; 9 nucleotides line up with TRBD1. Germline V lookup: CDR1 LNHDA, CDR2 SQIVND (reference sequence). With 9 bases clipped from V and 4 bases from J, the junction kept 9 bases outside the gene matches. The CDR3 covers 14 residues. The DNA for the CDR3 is TGTGCCAGCAGCACAGGGGGCGCGGGAGAGACCCAGTACTTC. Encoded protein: CASSTGGAGETQYF. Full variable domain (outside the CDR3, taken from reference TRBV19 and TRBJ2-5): DGGITQSPKYLFRKEGQNVTLSCEQNLNHDAMYWYRQDPGQGLRLIYYSQIVNDFQKGDIAEGYSVSREKKESFPLTVTSAQKNPTAFYLCASSTGGAGETQYFGPGTRLLVL.

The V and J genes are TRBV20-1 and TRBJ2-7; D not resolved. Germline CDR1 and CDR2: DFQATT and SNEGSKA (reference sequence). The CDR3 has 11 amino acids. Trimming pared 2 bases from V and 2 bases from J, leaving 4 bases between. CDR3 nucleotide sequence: TGCAGTGCTAGAAGAGCCTACGAGCAGTACTTC. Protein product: CSARRAYEQYF.

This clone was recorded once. As DNA, the CDR3 is TGTGCCAGCAGCAAAGTCGGTCCAGGGGGCGCGCAAGAGACCCAGTACTTC. It codes for CASSKVGPGGAQETQYF. The V and J genes are TRBV21-1 and TRBJ2-5; TRBD1 is the table's D call, not checked against the DNA. TRBV21-1 is a pseudogene locus. The CDR3 has 17 amino acids.